The subject of this entry is one TCR beta chain. The germline V gene encodes CDR1 GTSNPN and CDR2 SVGIG (reference sequence). This CDR3 region has 13 residues. The entry originates in a study of T cell responses to AZD1222 COVID-19 vaccine. Sequencing was performed with immunoSEQ multiplex PCR; in TCRdb, only in-frame clones are kept and a portion is missing. The table records about 89,000 clones, around 83% of them present only once. The input for sequencing was peripheral blood, taken 28 days after the second AZD1222 dose. This sequence originates from an adult who received the AZD1222 COVID-19 vaccine. V is TRBV30 and J is TRBJ2-2; TRBD1 aligns across 7 bases. DNA for the CDR3: TGTGCATCGGACAGGTTTAACACCGGGGAGCTGTTTTTT. Translated, it gives CASDRFNTGELFF.